Listed here are 26 T cell receptor beta chains from one sample, sequenced in a study of T-cell memory formation after mild COVID-19. TCRdb reprocessed the 5' RACE reads via MiXCR and lists one record per CDR3 protein. The sample carries around 250,000 distinct CDR3 sequences, around 15% recorded once. The specimen was PBMCs or a T cell subset sorted from them (not recorded which). These TCRs come from a young man who had mild COVID-19 (a few samples of this study predate the infection). Cell type and time point are not known.

This clonotype has a handful of counts. The chain couples TRBV20-1 to TRBJ2-3, with D possibly being TRBD2 (5 bases). This CDR3 contains 13 residues. CDR1 is DFQATT, CDR2 SNEGSKA, per germline (reference sequence). V was clipped by 5 bases and J by 1 base, with 10 bases between them. The CDR3 reads CSAPGVGTDTQYF. The CDR3 nucleotides read TGCAGTGCTCCCGGGGTAGGCACAGATACGCAGTATTTT.

J is TRBJ2-1 and V is TRBV4-2; a possible D gene is TRBD1 (5 bases). CDR3 size: 15 residues. Germline CDR1 LGHNA, CDR2 YNFKEQ. Trimming cost V 0 bases and J 10 bases, with 16 bases left between them. CDR3 amino acids: CASSQERTTESEQFF. The CDR3 DNA sequence: TGTGCCAGCAGCCAAGAGAGGACAACAGAGTCAGAGCAGTTCTTC.

This clonotype was counted only a few times. The CDR3 DNA is TGTGCCAGCAGCTTATCCACCGGGGGCAATGAGCAGTTCTTC. It encodes CASSLSTGGNEQFF. The chain employs TRBV7-3 and TRBJ2-1; D is possibly TRBD2 (6 bases). The CDR3 consists of 14 residues. Between the trimmed V and J ends, which lost 2 bases and 6 bases, there was a span of 11 bases. Germline V CDR1 and CDR2: SGHTA, FQGTGA.

This rearrangement joins TRBV5-5 to TRBJ2-7, with D tentatively TRBD1 or TRBD2 (5 bases each). The CDR3 consists of 12 residues. Trimming removed 3 bases from V and 7 bases from J, with 11 bases in between. CDR1 is SGHKS, CDR2 YYEKEE, per germline (reference sequence). The CDR3 region has the DNA TGTGCCAGCAGCTGGGGGTCTGGGGAGCAGTACGTC. Translating gives CASSWGSGEQYV.

This chain connects TRBV7-6 to TRBJ1-3; no definite D call. The CDR3 has 15 residues. The V end was cut by 4 bases, the J end by 0 bases, with 10 bases between. Germline CDR1 reads SGHVS; CDR2 reads FNYEAQ. CDR3 sequence (DNA): TGTGCCAGCAGCTACCGCGGAACCTCTGGAAACACCATATATTTT. Its protein is CASSYRGTSGNTIYF.

This clonotype has just a few counts. The chain employs TRBV5-1 and TRBJ2-3; D not resolved. There are 15 residues in the CDR3. CDR1 and CDR2 (germline): SGHRS, YFSETQ. Trimming left V 10 bases short and J 0 bases short, with 18 bases between. This CDR3 reads CAGRGGAASTDTQYF. Written as DNA, the CDR3 is TGCGCCGGACGAGGTGGCGCGGCAAGCACAGATACGCAGTATTTT.

This rearrangement joins TRBV7-3 to TRBJ1-2; 10 nucleotides line up with TRBD1. The CDR3 contains 14 residues. Trimming at V came to 0 bases and at J to 7 bases, leaving 2 bases not matched to a gene. Germline V gene lookup returns CDR1 SGHTA and CDR2 FQGTGA. For the CDR3, the DNA is TGTGCCAGCAGCTTAACTGGGACAGGGGTTGGCTACACCTTC. Protein sequence: CASSLTGTGVGYTF.

The genes are TRBV7-9 and TRBJ1-5; D possibly corresponds to TRBD1 (6 bases). Germline V gene lookup returns CDR1 SEHNR and CDR2 FQNEAQ (reference sequence). This CDR3 contains 14 residues. V was clipped by 5 bases and J by 7 bases, with 15 bases between them. CDR3 sequence reads: CASSPRGQRQPQHF. The CDR3 DNA reads as TGTGCCAGCAGCCCCCGGGGACAACGCCAGCCCCAGCATTTT. The variable domain in full, with the rest retrieved from reference TRBV7-9 and TRBJ1-5, is DTGVSQNPRHKITKRGQNVTFRCDPISEHNRLYWYRQTLGQGPEFLTYFQNEAQLEKSRLLSDRFSAERPKGSFSTLEIQRTEQGDSAMYLCASSPRGQRQPQHFGDGTRLSIL.

This sequence joins TRBV10-2 and TRBJ2-2; D is uncertain. Trimming removed 2 bases from V and 1 base from J, with 14 bases in between. The CDR3 is 17 residues long. In germline, CDR1 is WSHSY, CDR2 SAAADI. The CDR3 here is CASSEPPTLENTGELFF. The CDR3 DNA is TGCGCCAGCAGTGAGCCGCCGACCTTAGAGAACACCGGGGAGCTGTTTTTT.

This clonotype was found a few times. The chain links TRBV7-9 to TRBJ2-7, with 11 nucleotides matching TRBD2. Germline CDR1 and CDR2: SEHNR and FQNEAQ (reference sequence). Trimming at V came to 5 bases and at J to 3 bases, leaving 6 bases not matched to a gene. The CDR3 has 15 residues. CDR3 amino acids: CASSLTSGGFYEQYV. The CDR3 DNA follows: TGTGCCAGCAGCCTTACTAGCGGGGGTTTCTACGAGCAGTACGTC.

The rearrangement joins TRBV2 to TRBJ2-7, with 7 bases aligning to TRBD2. Germline loops: CDR1 SNHLY, CDR2 FYNNEI. V was clipped by 10 bases and J by 2 bases; unmatched bases: 11. This CDR3 is 14 amino acids long. The CDR3 is CATSKGGTAYEQYV. The DNA of the CDR3 is TGTGCCACCTCCAAGGGAGGGACTGCCTACGAGCAGTACGTC.

The CDR3 here is CASSLGQRGGMNEQFF. The DNA for the CDR3 is TGTGCCAGCAGCTTAGGTCAGCGGGGGGGTATGAATGAGCAGTTCTTC. The rearrangement joins TRBV11-2 to TRBJ2-1; 10 positions agree with TRBD2. Trimming removed 1 base from V and 7 bases from J; junction bases left unmatched: 7. The germline CDR1 and CDR2 sequences are SGHAT and FQNNGV. This CDR3 has 16 amino acids.

This clonotype was recorded a few times. V is TRBV12-3 or TRBV12-4 and J is TRBJ2-1; weak D call: TRBD2 (6 bases). The CDR3 totals 14 residues. Trimming took 6 bases from V and 1 from J, leaving 10 bases between them. CDR3 sequence: CASRPAGSYNEQFF. CDR3 bases: TGTGCCAGCAGACCCGCGGGGTCCTACAATGAGCAGTTCTTC.

V is TRBV6-2 or TRBV6-3 and J is TRBJ1-2; the match to TRBD1 covers 7 bases. The V gene end was trimmed by 6 bases and the J gene end by 7 bases; junction bases not matched to a gene: 11. Germline lookup yields CDR1 MNHEY and CDR2 SVGEGT. This CDR3 is 14 amino acids long. CDR3: CASRYTDRERGYTF. DNA of the CDR3: TGTGCCAGCAGGTATACTGACAGGGAGCGTGGCTACACCTTC.

This clonotype turned up a few times. This sequence joins TRBV19 and TRBJ2-7, with D tentatively TRBD2 (6 bases). V lost 3 bases and J 2 bases, leaving 11 bases between the germline ends. Germline V gene lookup returns CDR1 LNHDA and CDR2 SQIVND (reference sequence). CDR3 length equals 14 residues. The CDR3 nucleotides read TGTGCCAGTAGTATCGGTAGCGGCGCCTACGAGCAGTACTTC. It yields the protein CASSIGSGAYEQYF. Full variable domain (remainder filled in from reference TRBV19 and TRBJ2-7): DGGITQSPKYLFRKEGQNVTLSCEQNLNHDAMYWYRQDPGQGLRLIYYSQIVNDFQKGDIAEGYSVSREKKESFPLTVTSAQKNPTAFYLCASSIGSGAYEQYFGPGTRLTVT.

The rearrangement uses TRBV20-1 and TRBJ1-2; no reliable D call. Per the germline V gene, CDR1 is DFQATT and CDR2 is SNEGSKA (reference sequence). CDR3 length: 15 residues. V dropped 3 bases and J dropped 2 bases, with 16 bases sitting between them. The CDR3 DNA sequence: TGCAGTGCTAGCAGTCCCGACGGGATCAACTATGGCTACACCTTC. It encodes CSASSPDGINYGYTF.

This clonotype was observed a handful of times. The V gene is TRBV20-1, the J gene TRBJ2-3; possibly TRBD2 for D (6 bases). CDR3 size: 14 residues. The germline V gene encodes CDR1 DFQATT and CDR2 SNEGSKA (reference sequence). V lost 5 bases and J lost 1, with 13 bases in between. In nucleotides, the CDR3 is TGCAGTGCTCCCCGGCGGGGAGGCACAGATACGCAGTATTTT. Translated, it gives CSAPRRGGTDTQYF.

The genes are TRBV29-1 and TRBJ1-2, with TRBD1 matching 9 bases. Germline V gives CDR1 SQVTM, CDR2 ANQGSEA. The V segment lost 6 bases and the J segment 5 bases; nucleotides outside the gene matches: 4. The CDR3 is made up of 12 amino acids. This chain's CDR3 is CSVAGTGYGYTF. The CDR3 DNA reads as TGCAGCGTAGCCGGGACAGGGTATGGCTACACCTTC. The full variable domain, in which reference TRBV29-1 and TRBJ1-2 provide the parts outside the CDR3, is SAVISQKPSRDICQRGTSLTIQCQVDSQVTMMFWYRQQPGQSLTLIATANQGSEATYESGFVIDKFPISRPNLTFSTLTVSNMSPEDSSIYLCSVAGTGYGYTFGSGTRLTVV.

The gene calls are TRBV5-1 and TRBJ2-1; D uncertain. This CDR3 has 14 residues. Trimming took off 3 bases at V and 6 bases at J, with 13 bases between the two ends. CDR1 and CDR2 from the germline V gene are SGHRS and YFSETQ. CDR3: CASSSPDVGNEQFF. The CDR3 coding sequence is TGCGCCAGCAGCTCACCTGATGTAGGCAATGAGCAGTTCTTC.

In this sample, this clonotype turned up many times. The chain couples TRBV3-1 to TRBJ1-5; no definite D call. CDR3 length equals 15 residues. CDR1 and CDR2 from the germline V gene are LGHDT and YNNKEL (reference sequence). V was pared by 4 bases and J by 0 bases, with 10 bases between. The CDR3 DNA sequence: TGTGCCAGCAGCCCGGGAGTGAATAGCAATCAGCCCCAGCATTTT. It encodes CASSPGVNSNQPQHF.

This clonotype turned up a few times. The chain carries TRBV6-2 or TRBV6-3 and TRBJ2-7; 10 bases match TRBD1. The CDR3 spans 13 residues. After removal of 6 bases from V and 6 bases from J, the junction contained 5 bases not matched to a gene. The germline V gene encodes CDR1 MNHEY and CDR2 SVGEGT. The DNA for the CDR3 is TGTGCCAGCAGCCTGGGACAGGGGAGCGAGCAGTACTTC. Amino acids: CASSLGQGSEQYF.

This clonotype was counted a few times. The gene calls are TRBV20-1 and TRBJ2-1; D perhaps matches TRBD2 (5 bases). The CDR3 spans 16 residues. Germline values: CDR1 DFQATT, CDR2 SNEGSKA (reference sequence). V was trimmed by 0 bases and J by 8 bases, leaving 20 bases between them. The DNA for the CDR3 is TGCAGTGCTAGAGATCAGCGGAAGACGTGGTTCGATGAGCAGTTCTTC. Amino acid sequence: CSARDQRKTWFDEQFF.

The CDR3: CASSPPEGRSSYNEQFF. CDR3 in DNA: TGTGCCAGCTCACCACCGGAGGGCCGGAGCTCCTACAATGAGCAGTTCTTC. This sequence joins TRBV18 and TRBJ2-1, with D tentatively TRBD2 (6 bases). Germline lookup yields CDR1 KGHSH and CDR2 LQKENI. V lost 0 bases to trimming and J lost 0 bases, with 12 bases between them. There are 17 residues in the CDR3. Combining the CDR3 with reference TRBV18 and TRBJ2-1 gives the whole variable domain NAGVMQNPRHLVRRRGQEARLRCSPMKGHSHVYWYRQLPEEGLKFMVYLQKENIIDESGMPKERFSAEFPKEGPSILRIQQVVRGDSAAYFCASSPPEGRSSYNEQFFGPGTRLTVL.

This clonotype was seen a few times. The chain links TRBV5-5 to TRBJ1-5, with TRBD1 matching over 8 bases. Germline V gene lookup returns CDR1 SGHKS and CDR2 YYEKEE (reference sequence). V lost 2 bases to trimming and J lost 0 bases; unmatched junction nucleotides: 4. The CDR3 length is 16 residues. As DNA, the CDR3 is TGTGCCAGCAGCTTAGACAGGGGATATAGCAATCAGCCCCAGCATTTT. Translation gives CASSLDRGYSNQPQHF.

The gene calls are TRBV5-1 and TRBJ2-7; D possibly matches TRBD1 or TRBD2 (5 bases each). Germline CDR1 is SGHRS and CDR2 is YFSETQ. CDR3 length: 13 amino acids. V was shortened by 2 bases and J by 6 bases, with 12 bases between the two germline ends. DNA of the CDR3: TGCGCCAGCAGCTTAAGACGGGACGGCGAGCAGTACTTC. This codes for CASSLRRDGEQYF.

The chain carries TRBV10-3 and TRBJ1-1, with a tentative D call TRBD1 (5 bases). CDR1 is ENHRY and CDR2 is SYGVKD in the germline V gene. CDR3 size: 14 residues. The germline V and J ends were trimmed by 0 bases and 7 bases, with 12 bases remaining between them. CDR3 residues: CAISESEGSGEAFF. The CDR3 nucleotides read TGTGCCATCAGTGAGTCTGAGGGGTCGGGTGAAGCTTTCTTT.